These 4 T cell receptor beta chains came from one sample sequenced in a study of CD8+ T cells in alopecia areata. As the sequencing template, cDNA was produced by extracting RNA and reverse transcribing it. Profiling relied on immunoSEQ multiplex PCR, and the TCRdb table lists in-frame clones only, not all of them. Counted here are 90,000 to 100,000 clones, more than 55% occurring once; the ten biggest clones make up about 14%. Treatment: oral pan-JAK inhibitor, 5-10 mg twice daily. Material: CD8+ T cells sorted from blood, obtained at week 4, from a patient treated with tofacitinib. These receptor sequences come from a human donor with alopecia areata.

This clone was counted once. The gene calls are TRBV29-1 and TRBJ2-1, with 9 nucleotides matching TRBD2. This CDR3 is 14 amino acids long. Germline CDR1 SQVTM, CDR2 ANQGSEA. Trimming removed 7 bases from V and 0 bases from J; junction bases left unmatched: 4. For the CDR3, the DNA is TGCAGCGCGCTTAGCGGGAGCTCCTACAATGAGCAGTTCTTC. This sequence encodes CSALSGSSYNEQFF.

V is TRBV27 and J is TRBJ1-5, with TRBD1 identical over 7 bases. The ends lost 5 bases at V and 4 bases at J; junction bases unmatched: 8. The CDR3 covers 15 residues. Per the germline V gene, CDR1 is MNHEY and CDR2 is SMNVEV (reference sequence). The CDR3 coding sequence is TGTGCCAGCAGTATGACAGGGCCGGGAAATCAGCCCCAGCATTTT. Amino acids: CASSMTGPGNQPQHF.

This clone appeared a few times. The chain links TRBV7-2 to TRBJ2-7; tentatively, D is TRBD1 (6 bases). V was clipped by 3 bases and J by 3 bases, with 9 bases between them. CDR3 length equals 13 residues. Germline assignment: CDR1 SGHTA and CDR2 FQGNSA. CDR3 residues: CASSFWTDYEQYF. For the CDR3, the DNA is TGTGCCAGCAGCTTTTGGACAGACTACGAGCAGTACTTC. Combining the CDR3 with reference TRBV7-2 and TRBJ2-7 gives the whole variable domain GAGVSQSPSNKVTEKGKDVELRCDPISGHTALYWYRQSLGQGLEFLIYFQGNSAPDKSGLPSDRFSAERTGGSVSTLTIQRTQQEDSAVYLCASSFWTDYEQYFGPGTRLTVT.

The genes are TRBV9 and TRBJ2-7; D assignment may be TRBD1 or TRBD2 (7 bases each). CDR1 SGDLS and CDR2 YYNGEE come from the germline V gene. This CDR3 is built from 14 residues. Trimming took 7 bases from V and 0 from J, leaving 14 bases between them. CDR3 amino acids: CASSDRDYSYEQYF. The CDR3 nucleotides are TGTGCCAGCTCCGACAGGGACTACTCCTACGAGCAGTACTTC.